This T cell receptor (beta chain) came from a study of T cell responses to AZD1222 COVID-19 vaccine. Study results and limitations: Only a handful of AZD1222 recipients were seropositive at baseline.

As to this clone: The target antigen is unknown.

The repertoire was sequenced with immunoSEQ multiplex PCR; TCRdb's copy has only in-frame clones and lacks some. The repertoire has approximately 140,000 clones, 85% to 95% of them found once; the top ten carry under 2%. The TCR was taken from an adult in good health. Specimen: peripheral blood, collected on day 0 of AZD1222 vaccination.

For the CDR3, the DNA is TGTGCCAGCAGCCCGTACCCTCAGGGCCCCTACAATGAGCAGTTCTTC. Its translation is CASSPYPQGPYNEQFF. The V call is TRBV7-3, the J call TRBJ2-1; possibly TRBD1 for D (5 bases). Looked up from germline, CDR1 is SGHTA and CDR2 is FQGTGA. Trimming removed 5 bases from V and 2 bases from J, with 16 bases in between. There are 16 residues in the CDR3. The full variable domain, rest sourced from reference TRBV7-3 and TRBJ2-1, is GAGVSQTPSNKVTEKGKYVELRCDPISGHTALYWYRQSLGQGPEFLIYFQGTGAADDSGLPNDRFFAVRPEGSVSTLKIQRTERGDSAVYLCASSPYPQGPYNEQFFGPGTRLTVL.